The 27 T cell receptor beta chains below were found in one sample sequenced in a study of blood T cells in healthy people across ages. A sample-barcoded 5' primer and a J-beta primer mix were used in a second PCR of about 6 to 11 cycles. TCRdb re-derived calls from the 5' RACE reads in MiXCR, one entry per CDR3 protein. The sample lists 1.8 million or so distinct CDR3 sequences, more than 35% occurring once. The sample was blood. The receptors come from a human donor in good health.

This chain uses TRBV28 with TRBJ2-5; D call uncertain. V was shortened by 3 bases and J by 4 bases, with 12 bases between the two germline ends. Per germline, CDR1 MDHEN and CDR2 SYDVKM. CDR3 length: 14 residues. The CDR3 is CASSLSAVGETQYF. In nucleotides, the CDR3 is TGTGCCAGCAGTTTGTCGGCAGTTGGAGAGACCCAGTACTTC.

V and J are TRBV7-6 and TRBJ1-2; 7 bases line up with TRBD1. The CDR3 runs 14 residues. The ends lost 4 bases at V and 8 bases at J; junction bases unmatched: 10. Germline CDR1 is SGHVS and CDR2 is FNYEAQ. As DNA, the CDR3 is TGTGCCAGCAGCTCCGGGGAGGGGGCCAGGGGCTACACCTTC. Amino acids: CASSSGEGARGYTF.

The CDR3 loop reads CASSRASSYNSPLHF. The CDR3 nucleotides read TGCGCCAGCAGCCGGGCCAGCTCCTATAATTCACCCCTCCACTTT. The rearrangement uses TRBV4-1 and TRBJ1-6; D unresolved. Per the germline V gene, CDR1 is MGHRA and CDR2 is YSYEKL. The V gene lost 4 bases and the J gene lost 0 bases, with 7 bases spanning the gap. The CDR3 loop spans 15 amino acids.

The chain is built from TRBV29-1 and TRBJ1-2; D remains unclear. The CDR3 runs to 11 residues. Trimming removed 5 bases at V and 7 bases at J, with 11 bases between. Germline values: CDR1 SQVTM, CDR2 ANQGSEA. The CDR3 spells CSVYIVRGYTF. CDR3 in DNA: TGCAGCGTTTACATCGTCCGTGGCTACACCTTC. Using reference TRBV29-1 and TRBJ1-2 for the parts outside the CDR3, the full variable domain is SAVISQKPSRDICQRGTSLTIQCQVDSQVTMMFWYRQQPGQSLTLIATANQGSEATYESGFVIDKFPISRPNLTFSTLTVSNMSPEDSSIYLCSVYIVRGYTFGSGTRLTVV.

This clonotype has a handful of counts. This chain uses TRBV7-2 with TRBJ2-1; D might be TRBD2 (7 bases). The germline gives CDR1 SGHTA, CDR2 FQGNSA. The CDR3 is 16 amino acids. V was shortened by 1 base and J by 3 bases, with 13 bases between the two germline ends. CDR3 nucleotide sequence: TGTGCCAGCAGCTTAGAGGGGGGGCCGGTCTACAATGAGCAGTTCTTC. It translates to CASSLEGGPVYNEQFF.

The rearrangement uses TRBV6-2 or TRBV6-3 and TRBJ2-7; the D is unclear. Germline assignment: CDR1 MNHEY and CDR2 SVGEGT. The CDR3 has 14 amino acids. Between the trimmed V and J ends, which lost 2 bases and 2 bases, there was a span of 10 bases. The CDR3 sequence is CASSYARSTYEQYF. CDR3 in DNA: TGTGCCAGCAGTTACGCTAGGTCCACCTACGAGCAGTACTTC.

The V gene is TRBV7-9, the J gene TRBJ1-1, with D uncertain. The V gene's germline CDR1 is SEHNR and CDR2 FQNEAQ (reference sequence). V lost 5 bases to trimming and J lost 6 bases, with 10 bases between them. The CDR3 contains 12 residues. Here the CDR3 DNA reads TGTGCCAGCAGCCCCACGGCGGCTGAAGCTTTCTTT. The encoded protein is CASSPTAAEAFF.

The V and J genes are TRBV5-1 and TRBJ1-1; 7 nucleotides agree with TRBD1. Per germline, CDR1 SGHRS and CDR2 YFSETQ. The CDR3 contains 14 residues. V lost 4 bases and J lost 3; bases outside the gene matches: 6. CDR3 region: CASSLTGMDTEAFF. In nucleotides, the CDR3 is TGCGCCAGCAGCCTGACAGGGATGGACACTGAAGCTTTCTTT.

CDR3 residues: CATSRDRAHSNQPQHF. The CDR3 DNA sequence: TGTGCCACCAGCAGAGACAGGGCTCATAGCAATCAGCCCCAGCATTTT. The chain links TRBV15 to TRBJ1-5, with D perhaps TRBD1 (5 bases). CDR1 and CDR2 (germline): LNHNV, YYDKDF (reference sequence). V was clipped by 0 bases and J by 0 bases, with 9 bases between them. The CDR3 runs to 16 residues.

Regarding this clonotype: A much more abundant neighbour one base away suggests this may be a read error. The rearrangement uses TRBV4-1 and TRBJ2-1; 8 bases map to TRBD2. The germline CDR1 and CDR2 sequences are MGHRA and YSYEKL. The CDR3 spans 16 residues. The ends lost 3 bases at V and 7 bases at J; junction bases unmatched: 11. The CDR3 DNA reads as TGCGCCAGCAGCCAGTCCCCCAACGGGGGGGCAAATGAGCAGTTCTTC. Protein sequence: CASSQSPNGGANEQFF.

This clonotype has more than one count but fewer than ten. Its ends do not fully match the called genes, so a read error is possible. The V and J genes are TRBV29-1 and TRBJ1-1; D is uncertain. This CDR3 region has 17 residues. Germline-derived CDR1 and CDR2 are SQVTM and ANQGSEA. This CDR3 is CSVEEVKSLNMNTEAFF. Here the CDR3 DNA reads TGCAGCGTCGAAGAAGTAAAATCCCTTAACATGAACACTGAAGCTTTCTTT.

In regard to this clonotype: With a much larger clone just one base away, this may be a read error. V is TRBV20-1 and J is TRBJ2-7, with 9 bases fitting TRBD2. The J call may be incorrect, as the DNA end agrees better with TRBJ2-5. Germline lookup yields CDR1 DFQATT and CDR2 SNEGSKA (reference sequence). The length of the CDR3 is 13 residues. CDR3 nucleotide sequence: TGCAGTGCTTATGGCGGGGGGGGAGAGACCCAGTACTTC. It encodes CSAYGGGGETQYF.

This sequence joins TRBV4-3 and TRBJ2-2; D is undetermined. CDR1 and CDR2 (germline): LGHNA, YSLEER. The CDR3 spans 17 residues. V was cut by 4 bases and J by 0 bases, with 15 bases left in between. CDR3 sequence (DNA): TGCGCCAGCAGCCGCCGGGCGTTTTCTGCGAACACCGGGGAGCTGTTTTTT. Protein: CASSRRAFSANTGELFF.

As for this clonotype: An end of the junction does not agree with germline; a read error may underlie this. The rearrangement joins TRBV29-1 to TRBJ2-7; D not resolved. The CDR3 spans 11 residues. Germline V gene data show CDR1 as SQVTM and CDR2 as ANQGSEA. The CDR3 reads CSVKDGYEQYF. The CDR3 DNA is TGCAGCGTTAAAGACGGGTACGAGCAGTACTTC.

This chain links TRBV3-2 with TRBJ1-5. TRBV3-2 is labeled a pseudogene. This CDR3 has 10 residues. CDR3 DNA: TGTGTCAGCATGATTCAGCCCCAGCATTTT. Translating it yields CVSMIQPQHF.

The chain couples TRBV29-1 to TRBJ2-7; TRBD2 aligns across 9 bases. J was trimmed by 2 bases and V by 4 bases; bases with no gene match: 3. The CDR3 runs to 13 residues. Germline values: CDR1 SQVTM, CDR2 ANQGSEA. In DNA, the CDR3 is TGCAGCGTTGGCGGGGGGGGCGCCTACGAGCAGTACTTC. Encoded protein: CSVGGGGAYEQYF.

CDR3: CSALSGGASDEQYF. CDR3 nucleotide sequence: TGCAGTGCTCTTAGCGGGGGGGCGTCAGACGAGCAGTACTTC. The chain carries TRBV20-1 and TRBJ2-5, with 11 bases lining up with TRBD2. The tail of the sequence fits TRBJ2-7 better, so the J call may be wrong. The CDR3 extends over 14 amino acids. Germline-derived CDR1 and CDR2 are DFQATT and SNEGSKA (reference sequence).

This chain links TRBV15 with TRBJ2-1, with 11 positions matching TRBD2. The CDR3 spans 16 residues. V gave up 1 base and J gave up 4 bases; unmatched junction bases: 3. Germline loops: CDR1 LNHNV, CDR2 YYDKDF (reference sequence). The CDR3 DNA reads TGTGCCACCAGCAGAGGGGCTAGCGGGGGGTACAATGAGCAGTTCTTC. This translates into CATSRGASGGYNEQFF.

This clonotype has a handful of counts. The rearrangement joins TRBV28 to TRBJ1-5; a possible D gene is TRBD1 (5 bases). The CDR3 length is 15 residues. The V gene lost 5 bases and the J gene lost 3 bases, with 14 bases spanning the gap. Germline V CDR1 and CDR2: MDHEN, SYDVKM. The CDR3 DNA is TGTGCCAGCAGTCTAGGGGTTGCGAACAATCAGCCCCAGCATTTT. Its translation: CASSLGVANNQPQHF.

A few counts support this clonotype. The rearrangement uses TRBV7-2 and TRBJ1-6, with D unresolved. From germline, CDR1 is SGHTA and CDR2 FQGNSA. The V gene lost 5 bases and the J gene lost 5 bases, with 10 bases spanning the gap. The CDR3 extends over 14 amino acids. CDR3 sequence reads: CASSHSRHNSPLHF. CDR3 nucleotide sequence: TGTGCCAGCAGCCACAGCAGACATAATTCACCCCTCCACTTT.

This clonotype was recorded a few times. The CDR3 loop reads CASSGGTSPYNEQFF. DNA of the CDR3: TGTGCCAGCAGCGGCGGGACTAGCCCATACAATGAGCAGTTCTTC. This chain uses TRBV7-9 with TRBJ2-1; 9 nucleotides agree with TRBD2. V dropped 5 bases and J dropped 4; count of bases not matched to a gene: 6. The CDR3 contains 15 residues. CDR1 is SEHNR, CDR2 FQNEAQ, per germline (reference sequence).

This clonotype was seen only a few times. The V call is TRBV7-8, the J call TRBJ2-1; tentatively, D is TRBD1 (6 bases). The V end was cut by 4 bases, the J end by 0 bases, with 19 bases between. There are 18 residues in the CDR3. Germline V lookup: CDR1 SGHVS, CDR2 FQNEAQ. The CDR3 nucleotides read TGTGCCAGCAGCTCCTCTCCCCTGGACAGATTCTCCTACAATGAGCAGTTCTTC. Amino acid sequence: CASSSSPLDRFSYNEQFF.

The chain uses TRBV7-2 and TRBJ1-5; a possible D gene is TRBD1 (6 bases). The V gene lost 1 base and the J gene lost 2 bases, with 15 bases spanning the gap. The CDR3 length is 17 residues. Germline V CDR1 and CDR2: SGHTA, FQGNSA. For the CDR3, the DNA is TGTGCCAGCAGCTTAGTTGCGGGGGGCAGGGGCAATCAGCCCCAGCATTTT. Amino acids: CASSLVAGGRGNQPQHF. The full variable domain, its missing parts supplied by reference TRBV7-2 and TRBJ1-5, is GAGVSQSPSNKVTEKGKDVELRCDPISGHTALYWYRQSLGQGLEFLIYFQGNSAPDKSGLPSDRFSAERTGGSVSTLTIQRTQQEDSAVYLCASSLVAGGRGNQPQHFGDGTRLSIL.

This clonotype was observed a few times. For the CDR3, the DNA is TGTGCCAGCAGCTCCCATGGGGGGGCGCAGACCCAGTACTTC. Translation: CASSSHGGAQTQYF. The rearrangement links TRBV7-3 to TRBJ2-5; TRBD2 might be the D (7 bases). Trimming left V 4 bases short and J 6 bases short, with 15 bases between. The CDR3 length is 14 residues. Germline CDR1 and CDR2: SGHTA and FQGTGA. The full variable domain, with the rest looked up from reference TRBV7-3 and TRBJ2-5, is GAGVSQTPSNKVTEKGKYVELRCDPISGHTALYWYRQSLGQGPEFLIYFQGTGAADDSGLPNDRFFAVRPEGSVSTLKIQRTERGDSAVYLCASSSHGGAQTQYFGPGTRLLVL.

The gene calls are TRBV24-1 and TRBJ1-5; a possible D gene is TRBD1 (5 bases). The CDR3 runs 14 residues. Trimming cost V 5 bases and J 4 bases, with 11 bases left between them. Germline V gene sequence: CDR1 KGHDR, CDR2 SFDVKD. The CDR3 DNA reads TGTGCCACCAGTGCCACGGGGGGTAATCAGCCCCAGCATTTT. Its translation: CATSATGGNQPQHF.

This clonotype has more than one count but fewer than ten. This rearrangement joins TRBV7-2 to TRBJ1-2; a weak D match, TRBD1 (5 bases). V gave up 1 base and J gave up 0 bases, with 9 bases separating them. Per germline, CDR1 SGHTA and CDR2 FQGNSA. CDR3 size: 15 residues. The chain's CDR3 is CASSLVGGANYGYTF. CDR3 nucleotide sequence: TGTGCCAGCAGCTTAGTGGGGGGAGCTAACTATGGCTACACCTTC. Variable domain in full (rest from reference TRBV7-2 and TRBJ1-2): GAGVSQSPSNKVTEKGKDVELRCDPISGHTALYWYRQSLGQGLEFLIYFQGNSAPDKSGLPSDRFSAERTGGSVSTLTIQRTQQEDSAVYLCASSLVGGANYGYTFGSGTRLTVV.

This rearrangement joins TRBV4-1 to TRBJ1-4; TRBD1 agrees at 7 bases. CDR1 MGHRA and CDR2 YSYEKL come from the germline V gene. This CDR3 is 16 amino acids long. V trimming: 0 bases; J trimming: 6 bases; junction bases outside the gene matches: 7. CDR3 nucleotide sequence: TGCGCCAGCAGCCAAGAGGTAGGGACAGACTATGAAAAACTGTTTTTT. Protein sequence: CASSQEVGTDYEKLFF.